This entry concerns a single T cell receptor (beta chain). Its antigen is not identified. The CDR3 totals 15 residues. V lost 1 base, J lost 3 bases, and 12 bases lay in between. Once RNA had been extracted, it was reverse transcribed into cDNA to act as the sequencing template. The repertoire was sequenced with immunoSEQ multiplex PCR; TCRdb's copy has only in-frame clones and lacks some. The sample shows 140,000 to 150,000 clones, 40% to 50% of them seen only once. This sample is part of a study of CD8+ T cells in alopecia areata. In the study overall: Treated patients were given oral tofacitinib, which was dosed at 5 to 10 mg twice daily. Tofacitinib treatment spanned 6 to 18 months, with 6 months off drug afterward.

Study findings and constraints: The study found higher clonality in lesional than normal scalp, especially in alopecia totalis/universalis.

It was from alopecia areata patients that lesional scalp punch biopsies and peripheral blood were collected. The sequence was obtained from a human donor with alopecia areata. The source material was CD4+ T cells sorted from blood. The chain links TRBV23-1 to TRBJ1-2; D gene ambiguous. TRBV23-1 is an ORF, and what it does is uncertain. CDR3 sequence: CASSQCSLMHYGYTF. Written as DNA, the CDR3 is TGCGCCAGCAGTCAATGTTCACTAATGCACTATGGCTACACCTTC.